This T cell receptor beta chain was recovered during a study of cytomegalovirus exposure and HLA in healthy donors. About the research overall: The 130 or so validation repertoires and the 650 to 850 first-cohort repertoires shared a platform, a later analysis reported.

The germline CDR1 and CDR2 sequences are SGDLS and YYNGEE. After removal of 6 bases from V and 0 bases from J, the junction contained 4 bases not matched to a gene. The CDR3 contains 16 residues. TCRdb's copy holds only in-frame clones and misses some; the assay was immunoSEQ multiplex PCR. The table shows fewer than 400,000 clones, with approximately 90% occurring only once. Study conclusions and caveats: Most TCRs appeared rarely, but some public TCRs recurred in many donors. Reports described diagnosis of cytomegalovirus status by the classifier as highly specific and sensitive.

About this clone: The antigen is not known.

Specimen: PBMCs. The J gene is TRBJ2-1, the V gene TRBV9, with 12 bases fitting TRBD2. The receptor was derived from a woman aged 18-29 years in good health and CMV-seronegative. The CDR3 spells CASTLAGGDSYNEQFF. The CDR3 coding sequence is TGTGCCAGCACTCTAGCGGGAGGGGACTCCTACAATGAGCAGTTCTTC. Full variable domain (remainder filled in from reference TRBV9 and TRBJ2-1): DSGVTQTPKHLITATGQRVTLRCSPRSGDLSVYWYQQSLDQGLQFLIQYYNGEERAKGNILERFSAQQFPDLHSELNLSSLELGDSALYFCASTLAGGDSYNEQFFGPGTRLTVL.